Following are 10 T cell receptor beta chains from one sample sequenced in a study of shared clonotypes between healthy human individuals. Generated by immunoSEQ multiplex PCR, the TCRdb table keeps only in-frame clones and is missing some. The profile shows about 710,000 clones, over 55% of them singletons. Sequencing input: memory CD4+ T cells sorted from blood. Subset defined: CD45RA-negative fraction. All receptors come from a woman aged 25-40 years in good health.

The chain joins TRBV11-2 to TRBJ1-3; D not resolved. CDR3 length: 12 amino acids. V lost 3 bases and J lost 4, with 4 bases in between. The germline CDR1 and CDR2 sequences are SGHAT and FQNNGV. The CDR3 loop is CASSFEGNTIYF. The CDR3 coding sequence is TGTGCCAGCAGCTTCGAGGGAAACACCATATATTTT.

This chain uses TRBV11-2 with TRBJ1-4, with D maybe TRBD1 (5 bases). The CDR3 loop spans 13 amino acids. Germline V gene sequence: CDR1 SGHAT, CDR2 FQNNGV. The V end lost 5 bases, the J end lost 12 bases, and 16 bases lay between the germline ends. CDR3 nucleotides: TGTGCCAGCAGCATCCGGGACGGAGGGGAACTGTTTTTT. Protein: CASSIRDGGELFF.

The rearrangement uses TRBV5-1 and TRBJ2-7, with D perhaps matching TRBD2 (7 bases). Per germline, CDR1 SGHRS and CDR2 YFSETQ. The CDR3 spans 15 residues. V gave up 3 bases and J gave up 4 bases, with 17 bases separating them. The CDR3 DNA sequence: TGCGCCAGCAGCTCCGGGACGGGGGGCTTGTACGAGCAGTACTTC. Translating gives CASSSGTGGLYEQYF.

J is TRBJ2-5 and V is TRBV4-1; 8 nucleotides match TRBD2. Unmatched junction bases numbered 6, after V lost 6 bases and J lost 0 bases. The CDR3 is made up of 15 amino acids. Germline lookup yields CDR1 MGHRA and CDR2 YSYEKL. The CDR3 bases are TGCGCCAGCAGTCGGACTAGCACTCACCAAGAGACCCAGTACTTC. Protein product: CASSRTSTHQETQYF.

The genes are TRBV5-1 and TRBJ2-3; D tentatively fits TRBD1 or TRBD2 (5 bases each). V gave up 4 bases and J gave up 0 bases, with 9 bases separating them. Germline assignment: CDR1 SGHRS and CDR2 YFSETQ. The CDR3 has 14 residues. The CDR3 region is CASSQGTSTDTQYF. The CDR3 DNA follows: TGCGCCAGCAGCCAAGGGACCAGCACAGATACGCAGTATTTT.

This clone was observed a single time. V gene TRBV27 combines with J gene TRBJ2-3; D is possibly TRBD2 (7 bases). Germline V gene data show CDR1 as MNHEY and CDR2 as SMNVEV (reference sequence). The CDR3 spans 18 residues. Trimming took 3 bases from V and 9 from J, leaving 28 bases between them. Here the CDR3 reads CASSFGRGGLNFERTQYF. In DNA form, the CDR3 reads TGTGCCAGCAGTTTTGGGAGGGGGGGCTTAAACTTCGAGAGGACGCAGTATTTT.

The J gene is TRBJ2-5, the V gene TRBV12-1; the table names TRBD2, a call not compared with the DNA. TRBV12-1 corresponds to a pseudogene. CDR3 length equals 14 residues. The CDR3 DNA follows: TGTGCCAGCAGGAGACTAGCGCCTAAAGAGACCCAGTACTTC. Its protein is CASRRLAPKETQYF.

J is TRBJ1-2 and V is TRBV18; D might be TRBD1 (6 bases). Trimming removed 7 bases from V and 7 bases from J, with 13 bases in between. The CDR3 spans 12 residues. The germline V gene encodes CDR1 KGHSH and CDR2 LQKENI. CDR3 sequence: CASLDQGPGYTF. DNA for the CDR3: TGTGCCAGCTTGGACCAGGGGCCTGGCTACACCTTC.

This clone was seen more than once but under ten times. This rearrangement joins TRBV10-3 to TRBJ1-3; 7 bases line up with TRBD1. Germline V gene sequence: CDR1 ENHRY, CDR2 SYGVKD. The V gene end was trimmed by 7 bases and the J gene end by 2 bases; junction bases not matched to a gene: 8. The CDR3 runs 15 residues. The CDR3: CAIKASGQPGNTIYF. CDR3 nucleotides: TGTGCCATCAAAGCCTCGGGACAGCCTGGAAACACCATATATTTT.

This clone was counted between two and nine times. The CDR3 DNA sequence: TGCAGCGTTGAAGATCCCGCCTCTGGGGCCAACGTCCTGACTTTC. Protein product: CSVEDPASGANVLTF. The chain recombines TRBV29-1 with TRBJ2-6; no clear D. V was trimmed by 0 bases and J by 0 bases, leaving 6 bases between them. Germline CDR1 and CDR2: SQVTM and ANQGSEA. The CDR3 has 15 amino acids.